This entry is about one T cell receptor (beta chain). The antigen remains undetermined. Both 60 Vbeta primers and 13 Jbeta primers went into the PCR. Sequencing used immunoSEQ multiplex PCR; TCRdb keeps in-frame clones, though not all of them. The sample records roughly 190,000 clones, over 70% being singletons. The sample comes from a study of cytomegalovirus exposure and HLA in healthy donors. Study outcomes and limitations: The study assumed roughly uniform donor sequencing depth for presence/absence analyses. Three chains linked to CMV were shown in vitro to be specific for CMV antigens.

This CDR3 contains 16 residues. With 2 bases removed from V and 4 bases from J, the gap between germline ends came to 17 bases. Germline loops: CDR1 WNHNN, CDR2 SYGVQD (reference sequence). The material sequenced was PBMCs. The chain has TRBV10-1 and TRBJ1-2, with D possibly TRBD1 on 6 matching bases. The origin of this receptor is a woman in her thirties in good health and CMV-seropositive. The CDR3 coding sequence is TGCGCCAGCAGTGAGACGACACAGGGCGCGGGCTATGGCTACACCTTC. Its translation: CASSETTQGAGYGYTF.